This T cell receptor beta chain is drawn from a study of blood T cell repertoires in COVID-19 (dated by TCRdb to about 2020). Notes on the research overall: Samples covering the acute and convalescent phases of COVID-19 were provided by collaborators in the United States, Italy and Spain. The prospective study material was composed of cDNA or gDNA derived from T cells, B-cell-depleted T cells, or PBMCs. Deeply sampled blood TCRbeta repertoires from subjects exposed to, actively infected with, or recovered from COVID-19 were included in the dataset. The repertoires were released in a freely available public database meant as a resource for research on the immune response to SARS-CoV-2. Samples were obtained from the ongoing ImmuneRACE study (first 160 participants) and from 1,200 or so subjects provided by 6 global collaborators. The sample metadata nearly always contained a de-identified subject ID, COVID-19 status, age in years and sex. HLA class I and class II types, where available, came from metadata supplied by the sample provider rather than from assay-based typing.

This clone has a handful of counts. Its antigen is not yet known. No base quality information exists; no much larger clone differs at one position. Participants in the prospective study were aged about 18 to 95 years, lived in about two dozen United States geographic areas, and enrolled through a virtual design. Cohort assignment in the prospective study relied on participant-reported clinical history from a screening survey and a study questionnaire. Recovered participants in ImmuneRACE Cohort 3 were defined by two consecutive negative NP/OP PCR tests, clearance by a healthcare professional, or resolution of symptoms. Mobile phlebotomists in the prospective study collected whole blood, serum and a nasopharyngeal or oropharyngeal swab from every participant. Additional blood draws and questionnaires over an approximately two-month period could optionally be provided by prospective study participants. Before DNA extraction, blood samples from the prospective study were shipped at room temperature or frozen.

TCRbeta CDR3 regions were amplified from genomic DNA by means of the immunoSEQ Assay, a bias-controlled multiplex PCR. As for the authors' bioinformatics: The number of nucleated cells in each sample was estimated from the amplification of reference gene primers within the assay. Sequence reads were collapsed and filtered to measure the absolute abundance of every unique TCRbeta CDR3 rearrangement. For each sample, productive Simpson clonality was calculated as the square root of Simpson's diversity index across productive rearrangements. This immuneACCESS table, as held by TCRdb, lists in-frame sequences with V and J called but not all clones. Of the missing ones, under half trace to an unresolved V gene in checked studies; the others have no known cause. V, J and clone size were drawn from that table, and D and trimming were deduced from the DNA. This sample comprises more than 150,000 clones, around 73% of them detected only once. The ten largest clones represent approximately 15% of the sample.

The CDR3, cysteine through phenylalanine, is 12 amino acids long. Only CDR3 DNA remains: 36 bases, in frame from the first base. V and J are truncated by 9 bases and 9 bases respectively, leaving an intervening sequence of 12 bases. Per the germline V gene (reference sequence), MNHEY is the CDR1 and SMNVEV is the CDR2. The study at large found these results: How much clinical and demographic metadata was included differed by source and by participant, and the metadata was provided uncurated.

The source of this sequence is a woman aged 50 to 60 who had recovered from COVID-19. The sequence links TRBV27 to TRBJ1-6, and possibly TRBD1, on 5 matching bases. The sequenced material came from PBMCs or T cells enriched from blood (not recorded which). The sequenced DNA is TGTGCCAGTTCAGGAGGGGTTTCACCCCTCCACTTT. Its product reads: CASSGGVSPLHF.